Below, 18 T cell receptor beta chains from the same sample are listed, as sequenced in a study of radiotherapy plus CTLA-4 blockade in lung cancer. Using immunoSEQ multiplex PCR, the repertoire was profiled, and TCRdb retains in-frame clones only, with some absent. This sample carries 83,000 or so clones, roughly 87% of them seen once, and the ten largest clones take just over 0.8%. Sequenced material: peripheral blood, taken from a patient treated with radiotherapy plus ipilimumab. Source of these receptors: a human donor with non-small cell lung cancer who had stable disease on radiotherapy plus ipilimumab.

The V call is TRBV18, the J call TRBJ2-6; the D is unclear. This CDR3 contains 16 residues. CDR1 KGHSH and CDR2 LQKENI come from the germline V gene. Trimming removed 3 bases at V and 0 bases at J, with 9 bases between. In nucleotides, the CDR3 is TGTGCCAGCTCACCTTCCCTGGGCTCTGGGGCCAACGTCCTGACTTTC. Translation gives CASSPSLGSGANVLTF. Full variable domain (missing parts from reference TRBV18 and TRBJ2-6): NAGVMQNPRHLVRRRGQEARLRCSPMKGHSHVYWYRQLPEEGLKFMVYLQKENIIDESGMPKERFSAEFPKEGPSILRIQQVVRGDSAAYFCASSPSLGSGANVLTFGAGSRLTVL.

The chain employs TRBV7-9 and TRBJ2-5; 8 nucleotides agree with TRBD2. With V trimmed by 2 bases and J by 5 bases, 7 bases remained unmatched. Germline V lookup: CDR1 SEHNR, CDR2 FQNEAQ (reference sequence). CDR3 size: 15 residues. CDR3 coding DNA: TGTGCCAGCAGCTTAACGGCGGGGGGATCGGAGACCCAGTACTTC. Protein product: CASSLTAGGSETQYF.

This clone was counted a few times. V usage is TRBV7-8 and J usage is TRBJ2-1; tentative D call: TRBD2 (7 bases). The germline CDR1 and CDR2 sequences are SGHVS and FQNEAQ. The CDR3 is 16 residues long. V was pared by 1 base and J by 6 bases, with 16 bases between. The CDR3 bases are TGTGCCAGCAGCTTAGTAGGGGGGGACGGACTCAATGAGCAGTTCTTC. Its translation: CASSLVGGDGLNEQFF. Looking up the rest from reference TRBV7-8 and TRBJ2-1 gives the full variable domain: GAGVSQSPRYKVAKRGQDVALRCDPISGHVSLFWYQQALGQGPEFLTYFQNEAQLDKSGLPSDRFFAERPEGSVSTLKIQRTQQEDSAVYLCASSLVGGDGLNEQFFGPGTRLTVL.

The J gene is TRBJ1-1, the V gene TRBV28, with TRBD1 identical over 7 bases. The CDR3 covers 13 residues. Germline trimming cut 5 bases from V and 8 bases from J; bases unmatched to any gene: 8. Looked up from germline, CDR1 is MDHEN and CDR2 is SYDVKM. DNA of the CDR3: TGTGCCAGCAGTCCGGTCAGGGGGAGGGAAGCTTTCTTT. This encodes CASSPVRGREAFF.

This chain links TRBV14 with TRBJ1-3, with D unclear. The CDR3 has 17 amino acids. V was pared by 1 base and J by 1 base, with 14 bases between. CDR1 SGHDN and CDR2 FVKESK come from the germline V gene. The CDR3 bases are TGTGCCAGCAGCCAAGGGTCAAGCCGAATATCTGGAAACACCATATATTTT. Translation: CASSQGSSRISGNTIYF.

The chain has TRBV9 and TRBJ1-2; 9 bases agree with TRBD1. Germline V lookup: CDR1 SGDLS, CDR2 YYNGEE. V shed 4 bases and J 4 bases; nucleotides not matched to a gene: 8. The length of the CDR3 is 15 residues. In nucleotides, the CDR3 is TGTGCCAGCAGCCACCCTACAGGGGGCGCCTATGGCTACACCTTC. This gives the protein CASSHPTGGAYGYTF.

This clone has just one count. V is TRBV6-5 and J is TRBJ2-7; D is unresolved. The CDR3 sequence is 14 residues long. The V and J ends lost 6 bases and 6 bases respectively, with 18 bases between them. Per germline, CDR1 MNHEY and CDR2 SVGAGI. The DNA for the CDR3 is TGTGCCAGCAGACCCCGAGAGGAATCGAGCGAGCAGTACTTC. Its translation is CASRPREESSEQYF.

The CDR3 is CASSLMWAVRTDTQYF. The CDR3 nucleotides read TGTGCCAGCAGCCTAATGTGGGCGGTCCGCACAGATACGCAGTATTTT. The chain employs TRBV11-2 and TRBJ2-3; D gene ambiguous. The CDR3 runs 16 residues. Between the trimmed V and J ends, which lost 5 bases and 1 base, there was a span of 16 bases. Germline-derived CDR1 and CDR2 are SGHAT and FQNNGV.

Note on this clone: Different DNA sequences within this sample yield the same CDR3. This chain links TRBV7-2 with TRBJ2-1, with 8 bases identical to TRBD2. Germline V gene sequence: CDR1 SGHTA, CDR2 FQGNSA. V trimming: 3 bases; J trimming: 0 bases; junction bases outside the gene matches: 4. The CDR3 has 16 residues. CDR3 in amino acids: CASSLVAGSSYNEQFF. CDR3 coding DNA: TGTGCCAGCAGCTTGGTAGCGGGAAGCTCCTACAATGAGCAGTTCTTC.

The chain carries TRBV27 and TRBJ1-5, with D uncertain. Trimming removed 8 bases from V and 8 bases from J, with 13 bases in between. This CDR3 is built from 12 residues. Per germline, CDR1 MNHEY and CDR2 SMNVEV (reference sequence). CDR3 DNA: TGTGCCAGCGGACCTGGTAGGGAGCCCCAGCATTTT. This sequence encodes CASGPGREPQHF.

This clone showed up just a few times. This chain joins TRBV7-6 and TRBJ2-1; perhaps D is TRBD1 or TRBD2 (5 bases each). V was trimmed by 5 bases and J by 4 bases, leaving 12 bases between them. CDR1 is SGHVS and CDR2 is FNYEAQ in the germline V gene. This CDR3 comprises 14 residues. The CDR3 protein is CASSHEGQYNEQFF. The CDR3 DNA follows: TGTGCCAGCAGCCATGAGGGGCAGTACAATGAGCAGTTCTTC.

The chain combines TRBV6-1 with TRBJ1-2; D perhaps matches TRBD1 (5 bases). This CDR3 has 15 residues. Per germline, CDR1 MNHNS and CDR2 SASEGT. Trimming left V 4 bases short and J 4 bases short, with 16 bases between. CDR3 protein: CASSGGAPGPYGYTF. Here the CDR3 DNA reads TGTGCCAGCAGTGGAGGTGCCCCGGGGCCCTATGGCTACACCTTC.

CDR3 bases: TGTGCCAGCAGCTTAGGGCAGGGCGGGGGACAAGAGACCCAGTACTTC. Amino acid sequence: CASSLGQGGGQETQYF. The chain carries TRBV7-2 and TRBJ2-5; 7 bases match TRBD2. CDR3 length equals 16 residues. The germline V gene encodes CDR1 SGHTA and CDR2 FQGNSA. V dropped 1 base and J dropped 2; count of bases not matched to a gene: 7.

CDR3 nucleotides: TGTGCCAGCAGCTTAGGGGGCACCGGGGAGCTGTTTTTT. It translates to CASSLGGTGELFF. The chain carries TRBV7-9 and TRBJ2-2; no reliable D call. CDR3 size: 13 residues. V lost 1 base and J 4 bases, leaving 4 bases between the germline ends. Germline CDR1 SEHNR, CDR2 FQNEAQ (reference sequence).

This CDR3 is CAWSVQGFTNNEQFF. CDR3 DNA sequence: TGTGCCTGGAGTGTACAGGGGTTCACTAACAATGAGCAGTTCTTC. The chain recombines TRBV30 with TRBJ2-1; 7 nucleotides match TRBD1. Germline V gene sequence: CDR1 GTSNPN, CDR2 SVGIG (reference sequence). This CDR3 has 15 residues. Trimming cost V 0 bases and J 5 bases; bases outside gene matches: 7.

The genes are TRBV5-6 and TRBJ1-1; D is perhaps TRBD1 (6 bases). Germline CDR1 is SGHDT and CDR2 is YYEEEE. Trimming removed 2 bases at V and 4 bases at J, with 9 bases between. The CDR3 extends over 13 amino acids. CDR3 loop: CASSFQGFTEAFF. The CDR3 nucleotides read TGTGCCAGCAGCTTTCAGGGGTTCACTGAAGCTTTCTTT.

CDR3: CASSATASSLEQFF. For the CDR3, the DNA is TGTGCCAGCAGCGCGACTGCCTCCTCCCTTGAGCAGTTCTTC. The V gene is TRBV2, the J gene TRBJ2-1; no reliable D call. Trimming removed 6 bases at V and 9 bases at J, with 18 bases between. The CDR3 length is 14 residues. The germline gives CDR1 SNHLY, CDR2 FYNNEI.

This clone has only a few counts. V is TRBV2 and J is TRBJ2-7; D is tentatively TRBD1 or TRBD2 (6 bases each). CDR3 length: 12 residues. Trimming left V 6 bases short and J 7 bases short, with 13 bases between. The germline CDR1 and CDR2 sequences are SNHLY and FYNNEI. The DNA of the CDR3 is TGTGCCAGCAGAGGGGGGATAGAAGAGCAGTACTTC. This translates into CASRGGIEEQYF.